Reported below is one T cell receptor beta chain. The CDR3 length is 18 residues. V was pared by 4 bases and J by 2 bases, with 15 bases of the junction left unmatched. In germline, CDR1 is GTSNPN, CDR2 SVGIG (reference sequence). In the study's own analysis: The assay estimated nucleated cells by amplifying reference gene primers. Libraries were prepared by immunoSEQ multiplex PCR; TCRdb keeps only in-frame clonotypes and omits some of them. The DNA gave D and trimming, while V, J and clone size come from that table. The table records approximately 140,000 clones, about nine tenths of them present only once. The sample comes from a study of blood T cell repertoires in COVID-19. Turning to the study itself: Some COVID-19 samples were acute and others convalescent; all came from the United States, Italy and Spain. The analysed material was cDNA or gDNA that came from T cells, B-cell-depleted T cells, or PBMCs.

Source material: peripheral blood. This receptor was taken from a man aged 45-60 years with active or convalescent COVID-19. J is TRBJ1-5 and V is TRBV30; 9 bases are a match to TRBD1. CDR3 region: CAWNPRDRVLRGNQPQHF. The CDR3 nucleotides read TGTGCCTGGAACCCCCGGGACAGGGTACTTCGTGGCAATCAGCCCCAGCATTTT.